This is a list of T cell receptor beta chains from one sample in a study of low-dose radiotherapy and immunotherapy resistance in tumors. TCRdb processed the reads anew with MiXCR; each CDR3 protein has one entry. The repertoire has tens of thousands of distinct CDR3 sequences, under 25% of them found once; the top ten carry about 13%. This specimen was PBMCs, taken after low-dose radiotherapy plus immunotherapy. The source is a female donor with ovarian cancer. CDR3s include the opening cysteine and the closing phenylalanine or tryptophan. Some rows have no size entry. The others give once, few or many, or a class for an expanded clone.

TRBV6-2/TRBV6-3	-	CASSQPGRGTYGYTF
TRBV19	many	CASSPTGREQYF
TRBV19	many	CASMRSRELFF
TRBV19	-	CASSLEYGELFF
TRBV7-8	-	CASSFSVTSSYEQYF
TRBV20-1	many	CSARDLRNYGYTF
TRBV29-1	many	CSENPDNTEAFF
TRBV27	many	CASSHKGGTEAFF
TRBV30	many	CAWSVSSTDTQYF
TRBV6-5	many	CASSYPITTVSYNEQFF
TRBV28	many	CASSFTGQGPNQPQHF
TRBV14	many	CASSQDWYEQYF
TRBV29-1	many	CSVEPGQGLREQFF
TRBV6-5	many	CASSLGGRYGYTF
TRBV19	many	CASSAAWGANSPLHF
TRBV7-9	many	CASSPYRQAFSTDTQYF
TRBV20-1	few	CSATTSGITDTQYF
TRBV7-2	many	CASSLGTGVYNEQFF
TRBV2	-	CASSGTGGATPGSCFF
TRBV4-2	many	CASSQELGVATGELFF
TRBV19	many	CASTALGRTGELFF
TRBV9	many	CASSVSPDSANYGYTF
TRBV2	many	CASRLTSGTMVEQFF
TRBV11-2	many	CASSLEPSGKSYNEQFF
TRBV5-4	many	CASSDGGSGGETQYF
TRBV6-2/TRBV6-3	many	CASSYGQGVDNEQFF
TRBV4-1	many	CASSQGDTFYEQYF
TRBV3-1	many	CASSPGGGRADTQYF
TRBV4-3	few	CASSQDANGYGYTF
TRBV5-1	many	CASSLDRTGGYTF
TRBV20-1	-	CSASLGPSGYYEQYF
TRBV29-1	many	CSVLTRDGAPGNTIYF
TRBV6-6	many	CASSVGTANTGELFF
TRBV30	-	CAWGGASGQETQYF